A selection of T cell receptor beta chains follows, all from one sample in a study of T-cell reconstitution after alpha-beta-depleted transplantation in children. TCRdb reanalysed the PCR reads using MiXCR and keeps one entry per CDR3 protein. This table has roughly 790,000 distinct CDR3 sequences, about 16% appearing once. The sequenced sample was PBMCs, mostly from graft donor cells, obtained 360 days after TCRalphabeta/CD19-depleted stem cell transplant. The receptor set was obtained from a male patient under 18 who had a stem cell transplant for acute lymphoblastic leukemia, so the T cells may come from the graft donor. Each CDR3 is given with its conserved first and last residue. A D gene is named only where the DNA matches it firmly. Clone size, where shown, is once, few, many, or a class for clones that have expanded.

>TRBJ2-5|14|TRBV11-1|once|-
TGTGCCAGCAGCTCCCTAGAAAGCCTTGAGACCCAGTACTTC
CASSSLESLETQYF
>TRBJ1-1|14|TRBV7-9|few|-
TGTGCCAGCATCTGGGGTGCTTTGAACACTGAAGCTTTCTTT
CASIWGALNTEAFF
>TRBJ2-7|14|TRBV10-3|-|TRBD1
TGTGCCATCAGTCTTCCGGGACAGGGTTACGAGCAGTACTTC
CAISLPGQGYEQYF
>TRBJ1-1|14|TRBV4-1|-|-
TGCGCCAGCAGCCAAGGGGGCCGGGCTCCTGAAGCTTTCTTT
CASSQGGRAPEAFF
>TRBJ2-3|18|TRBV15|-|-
TGTGCCACCAGGGCGTCTTTTTGGGAAGCCCTTAGCACAGATACGCAGTATTTT
CATRASFWEALSTDTQYF
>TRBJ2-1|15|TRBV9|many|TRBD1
TGTGCCAGCAGCGTAGGGGGGACAGGGACCAATGAGCAGTTCTTC
CASSVGGTGTNEQFF
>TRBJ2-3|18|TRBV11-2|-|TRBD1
TGTGCCAGCAGCGGATCCCGAGGACAGGGAGGATGGACAGATACGCAGTATTTT
CASSGSRGQGGWTDTQYF
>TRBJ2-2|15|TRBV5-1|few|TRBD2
TGCGCCAGCACGCTAGCGGGATCAGAAACCGGGGAGCTGTTTTTT
CASTLAGSETGELFF
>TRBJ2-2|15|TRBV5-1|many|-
TGCGCCAGCAGCTTGCCGGGGGCGAACACCGGGGAGCTGTTTTTT
CASSLPGANTGELFF
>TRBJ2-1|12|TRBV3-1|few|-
TGTGCCAGCAGCCTCTGGAGTGATGAGCAGTTCTTC
CASSLWSDEQFF
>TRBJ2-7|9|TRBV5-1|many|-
TGCGCCAGGAGCTACGAGCAGTACTTC
CARSYEQYF
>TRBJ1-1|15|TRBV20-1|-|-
TGCAGTGCCTCAAAGGCCGGGACACTGAACACTGAAGCTTTCTTT
CSASKAGTLNTEAFF
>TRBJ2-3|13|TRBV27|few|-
TGTGCCAGCCAGGACAATTCGTGGGATACGCAGTATTTT
CASQDNSWDTQYF
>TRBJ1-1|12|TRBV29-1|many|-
TGCAGCGCGGTGGAATTAACACTGAATTTTTTCTTT
CSAVELTLNFFF
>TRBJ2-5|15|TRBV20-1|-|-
TGCAGTGCTAGAGAGTGGCAGGCAAGGTGGGAGACCCTGTACTTC
CSAREWQARWETLYF
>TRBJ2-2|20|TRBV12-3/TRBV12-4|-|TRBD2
TGTGCCAGCAGTTTGATCGGACTAGCGGGAGTAGGGGAGAACACCGGGGAGCTGTTTTTT
CASSLIGLAGVGENTGELFF
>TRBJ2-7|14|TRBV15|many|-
TGTGCCACCAGCTCCACAGTACACTCCTACGAGCAGTACTTC
CATSSTVHSYEQYF
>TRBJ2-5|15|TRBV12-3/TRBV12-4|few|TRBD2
TGTGCCAGCAGTCCAATCCCGGGGGGAATCGAGACCCAGTACTTC
CASSPIPGGIETQYF
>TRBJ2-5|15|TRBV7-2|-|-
TGTGCCAGCAGCTTACGGCTGCCGGGGGCAGAGACCCAGTACTTC
CASSLRLPGAETQYF
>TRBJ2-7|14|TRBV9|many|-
TGTGCCAGCAGCACCTCCAGCCTGGACTACGAGCAGTACTTC
CASSTSSLDYEQYF
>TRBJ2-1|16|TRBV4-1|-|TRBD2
TGCGCCAGCAGCCAACCTACTAGCGGACTCTACAATGAGCAGTTCTTC
CASSQPTSGLYNEQFF
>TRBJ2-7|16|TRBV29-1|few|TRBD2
TGCAGCGCCTTCCTTGCTGGGACTAGCTGGGGGTTGGAGCAGTACTTC
CSAFLAGTSWGLEQYF
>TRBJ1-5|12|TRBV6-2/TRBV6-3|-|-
TGTGCCAGCAGGTCCCCGAATCAGCCCCAGCATTTT
CASRSPNQPQHF
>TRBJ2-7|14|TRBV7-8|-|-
TGTGCCAGCAGCTTAGCTGGGAATGGGAACGAGCAGTACTTC
CASSLAGNGNEQYF
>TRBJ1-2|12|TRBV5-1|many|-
TGCGCCAGCAGCTTCATTGGGTTAGGCTACACCTTC
CASSFIGLGYTF
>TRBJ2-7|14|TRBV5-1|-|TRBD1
TGCGCCAGCAGCCAGGACAGGGTTGCGGGCGAGCAGTACTTC
CASSQDRVAGEQYF
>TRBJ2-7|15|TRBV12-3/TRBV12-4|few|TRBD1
TGTGCCAGCAGTCAGGACAGGGTTTCCCCAGTCGAGCAGTACTTC
CASSQDRVSPVEQYF
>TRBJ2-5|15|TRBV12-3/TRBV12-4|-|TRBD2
TGTGCCAGCAGTAAACTAGCGGGATACCAAGAGACCCAGTACTTC
CASSKLAGYQETQYF
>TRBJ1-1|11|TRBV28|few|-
TGTGCCAGCAATGAGGCCCGAGAAGCTTTCTTT
CASNEAREAFF
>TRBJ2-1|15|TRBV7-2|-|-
TGTGCCAGCAGCACCGGGACTTCCCATCCCCGGGTGCAGTTCTTC
CASSTGTSHPRVQFF
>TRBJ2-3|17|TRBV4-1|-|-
TGCGCCAGCAGCCTCAGAGGGTTCCCTAGCAACACAGATACGCAGTATTTT
CASSLRGFPSNTDTQYF
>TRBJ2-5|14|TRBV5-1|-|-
TGCGCCAGCAGCTACCTACTTTCGGTCCCGACCCAGTACTTC
CASSYLLSVPTQYF
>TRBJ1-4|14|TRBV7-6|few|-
TGTGCCAGCAGCCCAAGGGGACGGAATGAAAAACTGTTTTTT
CASSPRGRNEKLFF
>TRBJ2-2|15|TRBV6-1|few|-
TGTGCCAGCAGTGAACGGGTATCGGGCACCGGGGAGCTGTTTTTT
CASSERVSGTGELFF
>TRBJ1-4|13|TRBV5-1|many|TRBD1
TGCGCCAGCAGCAAGGACAGGGGCGAAAAACTGTTTTTT
CASSKDRGEKLFF
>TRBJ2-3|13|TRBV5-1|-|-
TGCGCCAGCAGCTTGGTGCACACAGATACGCAGTATTTT
CASSLVHTDTQYF
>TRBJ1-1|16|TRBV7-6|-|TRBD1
TGTGCCAGCAGCTTAGGACACAGGGGGCGCGGCACTGAAGCTTTCTTT
CASSLGHRGRGTEAFF
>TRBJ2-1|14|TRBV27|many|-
TGTGCCAGCAGTTTAGCGACTATATTCAATGAGCAGTTCTTC
CASSLATIFNEQFF
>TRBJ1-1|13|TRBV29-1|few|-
TGCAGCGTCGGGGGGTGGGGCGGCACTGAAGCTTTCTTT
CSVGGWGGTEAFF
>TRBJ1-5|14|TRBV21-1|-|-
TGTGCCAGCAGCCGAAGGGACAGCAATCAGCCCCAGCATTTT
CASSRRDSNQPQHF
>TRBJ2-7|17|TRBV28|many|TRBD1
TGTGCCAGCAGTTATCCCTCCTGGACAGGGAAGAACTACGAGCAGTACTTC
CASSYPSWTGKNYEQYF
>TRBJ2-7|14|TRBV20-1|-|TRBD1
TGCAGTGCCCGCGGACAGGGGGCCCCCTACGAGCAGTACTTC
CSARGQGAPYEQYF
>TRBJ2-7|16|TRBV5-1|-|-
TGCGCCAGCAGCTTCAGTCCAGGGCTGAGCTCCTACGAGCAGTACTTC
CASSFSPGLSSYEQYF
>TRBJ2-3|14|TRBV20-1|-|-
TGCAGTGCTAGTGACAGGATTGACGCAGATACGCAGTATTTT
CSASDRIDADTQYF
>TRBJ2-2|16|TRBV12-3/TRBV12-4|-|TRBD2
TGTGCCAGCAGCCCCCGGACTAGCGCGACCACCGGGGAGCTGTTTTTT
CASSPRTSATTGELFF
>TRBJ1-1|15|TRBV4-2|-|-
TGTGCCAGCAGCCAAGATTTTGGGCGAGACACTGAAGCTTTCTTT
CASSQDFGRDTEAFF
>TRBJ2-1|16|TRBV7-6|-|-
TGTGCCAGCAGCTTAGCTGGGGGGCGCCTCTACAATGAGCAGTTCTTC
CASSLAGGRLYNEQFF
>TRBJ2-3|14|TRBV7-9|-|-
TGTGCCAGCAGCTTAGACAGGACCACAGATACGCAGTATTTT
CASSLDRTTDTQYF
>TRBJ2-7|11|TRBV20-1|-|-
TGCAGTGCTGGGTTACCCTACGAGCAGTACTTC
CSAGLPYEQYF
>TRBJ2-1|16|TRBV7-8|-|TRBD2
TGTGCCAGCAGCTTACGGTACCAGCGGGGCCTCCCTGAGCAGTTCTTC
CASSLRYQRGLPEQFF
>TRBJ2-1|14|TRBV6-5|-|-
TGTGCCAGCAGTTACTTGCGTTTATACAATGAGCAGTTCTTC
CASSYLRLYNEQFF
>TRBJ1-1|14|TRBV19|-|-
TGTGCCAGTAGTATGCCTGACACATACACTGAAGCTTTCTTT
CASSMPDTYTEAFF
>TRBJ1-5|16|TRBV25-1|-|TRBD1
TGTGCCAGCAGTGATGGGGACAGGGAATTGCATCAGCCCCAGCATTTT
CASSDGDRELHQPQHF
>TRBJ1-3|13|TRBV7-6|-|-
TGTGCCAGCAGCTTAGAATCTGGAAACACCATATATTTT
CASSLESGNTIYF
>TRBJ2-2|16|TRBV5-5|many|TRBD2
TGTGCCAGCAGCTCGACTAGCGGGAGATCCACCGGGGAGCTGTTTTTT
CASSSTSGRSTGELFF